The TCR beta chain under discussion was sequenced for a study of control samples from healthy donors and cancer patients. Trimming took 5 bases from V and 3 from J; bases not matched to a gene: 7. Germline V lookup: CDR1 SGHAT, CDR2 FQNNGV. The CDR3 consists of 15 residues. Only in-frame clones appear in the TCRdb table, and some are missing; sequencing was by immunoSEQ multiplex PCR. This sample has around 80,000 clones, with 85% to 90% found just once. The chain combines TRBV11-2 with TRBJ2-1; 7 bases map to TRBD1. The sequence derives from a man aged 50 to 60 in good health. The sample consisted of blood. For the CDR3, the DNA is TGTGCCAGCAGCCGCTCCGCAGGGGGCTACAATGAGCAGTTCTTC. Its translation is CASSRSAGGYNEQFF.